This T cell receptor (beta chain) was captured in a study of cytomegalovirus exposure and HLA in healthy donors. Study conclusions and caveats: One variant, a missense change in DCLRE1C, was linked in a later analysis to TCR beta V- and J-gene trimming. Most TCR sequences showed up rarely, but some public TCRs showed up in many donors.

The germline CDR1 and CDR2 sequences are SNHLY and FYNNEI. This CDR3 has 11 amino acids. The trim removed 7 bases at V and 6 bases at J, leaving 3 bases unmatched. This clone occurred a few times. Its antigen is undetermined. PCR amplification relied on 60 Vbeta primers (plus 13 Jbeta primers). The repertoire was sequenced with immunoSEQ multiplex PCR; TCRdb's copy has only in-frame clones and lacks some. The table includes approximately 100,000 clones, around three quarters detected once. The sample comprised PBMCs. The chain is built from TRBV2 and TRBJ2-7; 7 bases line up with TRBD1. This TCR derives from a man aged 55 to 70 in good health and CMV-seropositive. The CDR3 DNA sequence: TGTGCCAGCACCGACAGGGTCGAGCAGTACTTC. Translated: CASTDRVEQYF.